Below are 24 T cell receptor beta chains sequenced from a single sample in a study. TCRdb itself ran the RT-PCR reads through MiXCR, one entry per CDR3 protein. Here the sample spans 550,000 to 750,000 distinct CDR3 sequences, 14% being singletons. The specimen was memory CD4+ T cells from blood. All receptors come from a female donor in good health, serving as a healthy control.

The CDR3 DNA follows: TGCAGTGCTCAAGGCGGGCTGACAGGGGGAACTAACTATGGCTACACCTTC. Protein: CSAQGGLTGGTNYGYTF. The chain recombines TRBV20-1 with TRBJ1-2; TRBD1 aligns across 9 bases. The germline V gene encodes CDR1 DFQATT and CDR2 SNEGSKA (reference sequence). The CDR3 runs 17 residues. V was pared by 5 bases and J by 0 bases, with 13 bases of the junction left unmatched.

The genes are TRBV27 and TRBJ2-7, with 7 positions matching TRBD2. The trim removed 0 bases at V and 2 bases at J, leaving 4 bases unmatched. The CDR3 is made up of 15 amino acids. Germline V gene data show CDR1 as MNHEY and CDR2 as SMNVEV (reference sequence). In DNA, the CDR3 is TGTGCCAGCAGTTTATCGAGGACTAGTGCCTACGAGCAGTACTTC. Translated: CASSLSRTSAYEQYF.

The table lists this clonotype with many counts. The chain uses TRBV10-2 and TRBJ2-3; the D gene is possibly TRBD2 (6 bases). V lost 6 bases and J lost 1, with 8 bases in between. The germline CDR1 and CDR2 sequences are WSHSY and SAAADI. The CDR3 totals 13 residues. In nucleotides, the CDR3 is TGCGCCAGCAGGCAGCGGGGCACAGATACGCAGTATTTT. It yields the protein CASRQRGTDTQYF.

This clonotype was detected ten times or more. The gene calls are TRBV5-6 and TRBJ2-7; D remains ambiguous. V lost 4 bases, J lost 3 bases, and 5 bases lay in between. The CDR3 totals 11 residues. CDR1 is SGHDT and CDR2 is YYEEEE in the germline V gene. The CDR3 DNA sequence: TGTGCCAGCAGCATAAACTACGAGCAGTACTTC. It codes for CASSINYEQYF.

This clonotype showed up many times. V gene TRBV7-3 combines with J gene TRBJ2-7, with 12 bases matching TRBD2. The trim removed 0 bases at V and 11 bases at J, leaving 11 bases unmatched. Germline V lookup: CDR1 SGHTA, CDR2 FQGTGA. CDR3 length: 16 amino acids. CDR3 sequence: CASSLTKTSGRVRKYF. CDR3 nucleotide sequence: TGTGCCAGCAGCTTAACGAAGACTAGCGGGAGAGTTAGGAAGTACTTC.

This clonotype was seen a few times. This chain links TRBV20-1 with TRBJ2-3; D may be TRBD1 (6 bases). Germline loops: CDR1 DFQATT, CDR2 SNEGSKA (reference sequence). This CDR3 spans 13 amino acids. Trimming took off 6 bases at V and 1 base at J, with 11 bases between the two ends. In nucleotides, the CDR3 is TGCAGTGCAAACCCAGGGGGCACAGATACGCAGTATTTT. Translation: CSANPGGTDTQYF.

For this clonotype: This may come from a read error, since a much larger clone is one base off. The rearrangement links TRBV6-1 to TRBJ1-2; TRBD1 might be the D (6 bases). CDR1 is MNHNS, CDR2 SASEGT, per germline. The V end was cut by 4 bases, the J end by 0 bases, with 15 bases between. The CDR3 has 16 residues. CDR3: CASSGNRQAANYGYTF. CDR3 in DNA: TGTGCCAGCAGTGGGAATAGACAGGCGGCTAACTATGGCTACACCTTC.

The J gene is TRBJ2-7, the V gene TRBV5-1, with no clear D. Per the germline V gene, CDR1 is SGHRS and CDR2 is YFSETQ. The CDR3 sequence is 14 residues long. Between the trimmed V and J ends, which lost 1 base and 2 bases, there was a span of 10 bases. The CDR3 DNA sequence: TGCGCCAGCAGCTTGCGGGCCGAAACCTACGAGCAGTACTTC. It codes for CASSLRAETYEQYF.

In its sample, this clonotype was seen a few times. The V call is TRBV12-3 or TRBV12-4, the J call TRBJ2-7; 10 nucleotides line up with TRBD1. The CDR3 extends over 14 amino acids. Unmatched junction bases numbered 5, after V lost 5 bases and J lost 4 bases. CDR3 in amino acids: CASSRQGAPYEQYF. The CDR3 bases are TGTGCCAGCAGTCGACAGGGGGCGCCTTACGAGCAGTACTTC.

The chain carries TRBV12-3 or TRBV12-4 and TRBJ1-5, with 11 bases lining up with TRBD1. The CDR3 sequence is 15 residues long. J lost 7 bases, V lost 5 bases, and 7 bases had no gene match. The CDR3 nucleotides are TGTGCCAGCAGTCTTGGACAGGGGGCAAGGCAGCCCCAGCATTTT. Translated: CASSLGQGARQPQHF.

The sample holds many counts of this clonotype. The chain couples TRBV7-6 to TRBJ1-4; the D is unclear. Trimming took off 6 bases at V and 5 bases at J, with 16 bases between the two ends. This CDR3 contains 15 residues. Germline CDR1 is SGHVS and CDR2 is FNYEAQ. CDR3 protein: CASRVGPTRNEKLFF. CDR3 sequence (DNA): TGTGCCAGCAGAGTTGGACCGACGCGAAATGAAAAACTGTTTTTT.

CDR3 bases: TGTGCCAGCTCACCAAAGACAGGGGCCCTACAAGAGACCCAGTACTTC. It specifies CASSPKTGALQETQYF. The gene calls are TRBV18 and TRBJ2-5; 8 bases line up with TRBD1. CDR1 KGHSH and CDR2 LQKENI come from the germline V gene. The V segment lost 2 bases and the J segment 2 bases; nucleotides outside the gene matches: 7. The CDR3 contains 16 residues.

The chain uses TRBV18 and TRBJ1-5, with 7 bases that match TRBD1. Unmatched junction bases numbered 11, after V lost 2 bases and J lost 4 bases. The length of the CDR3 is 17 residues. Per germline, CDR1 KGHSH and CDR2 LQKENI. The CDR3 spells CASSPSLSGTENQPQHF. The CDR3 DNA reads as TGTGCCAGCTCACCATCTCTTTCCGGGACAGAAAATCAGCCCCAGCATTTT.

The chain uses TRBV20-1 and TRBJ1-2; D call uncertain. V was pared by 6 bases and J by 10 bases, with 24 bases between. Germline V gives CDR1 DFQATT, CDR2 SNEGSKA (reference sequence). This CDR3 spans 14 amino acids. The CDR3 spells CSARHLGPQAFYTF. For the CDR3, the DNA is TGCAGTGCCAGACATTTGGGCCCCCAAGCTTTCTACACCTTC.

The gene calls are TRBV10-3 and TRBJ1-5, with D possibly being TRBD1 (5 bases). The CDR3 covers 12 residues. The V gene's germline CDR1 is ENHRY and CDR2 SYGVKD. Trimming took off 8 bases at V and 8 bases at J, with 13 bases between the two ends. The CDR3 region has the DNA TGTGCCATCCAGGCGGGGGGGGAGCCCCAGCATTTT. It translates to CAIQAGGEPQHF.

This rearrangement joins TRBV25-1 to TRBJ2-3; D might be TRBD2 (6 bases). The CDR3 contains 14 residues. The ends were cut back, 2 bases at V and 4 bases at J, with 10 bases in the middle. In germline, CDR1 is MGHDK, CDR2 SYGVNS. In DNA form, the CDR3 reads TGTGCCAGCAGTGAAGTGGGGAGGTCAGATACGCAGTATTTT. This codes for CASSEVGRSDTQYF. Based on the CDR3 plus reference TRBV25-1 and TRBJ2-3, the full variable domain is EADIYQTPRYLVIGTGKKITLECSQTMGHDKMYWYQQDPGMELHLIHYSYGVNSTEKGDLSSESTVSRIRTEHFPLTLESARPSHTSQYLCASSEVGRSDTQYFGPGTRLTVL.

This rearrangement joins TRBV20-1 to TRBJ1-1; 7 positions match TRBD1. CDR1 and CDR2 (germline): DFQATT, SNEGSKA (reference sequence). Unmatched junction bases numbered 6, after V lost 2 bases and J lost 3 bases. This CDR3 has 14 amino acids. CDR3 sequence (DNA): TGCAGTGCTAGAAAAACAGGGGTAGACACTGAAGCTTTCTTT. Its protein product is CSARKTGVDTEAFF.

Only a few counts were recorded for this clonotype. This chain links TRBV6-6 with TRBJ1-4; D may be TRBD1 (5 bases). Germline V gene lookup returns CDR1 MNHNY and CDR2 SVGAGI (reference sequence). The CDR3 has 14 amino acids. Trimming took 4 bases from V and 0 from J, leaving 6 bases between them. The CDR3 region has the DNA TGTGCCAGCAGTTGGGACCCAACTAATGAAAAACTGTTTTTT. This translates into CASSWDPTNEKLFF.

The chain joins TRBV3-1 to TRBJ2-4; no clear D gene. This CDR3 region has 15 residues. The germline V gene encodes CDR1 LGHDT and CDR2 YNNKEL (reference sequence). The germline V and J ends were trimmed by 0 bases and 7 bases, with 13 bases remaining between them. The CDR3 reads CASSQDRASRNIQYF. DNA for the CDR3: TGTGCCAGCAGCCAAGATCGGGCGAGCCGGAACATTCAGTACTTC.

This clonotype has just a few counts. V gene TRBV20-1 combines with J gene TRBJ1-6; TRBD1 aligns across 7 bases. Germline CDR1 is DFQATT and CDR2 is SNEGSKA (reference sequence). V dropped 5 bases and J dropped 6; count of bases not matched to a gene: 4. The CDR3 length is 13 residues. CDR3 in DNA: TGCAGTGCTCCGGGACAGACTAATTCACCCCTCCACTTT. It is translated as CSAPGQTNSPLHF.

This clonotype has a handful of counts. The chain joins TRBV6-2 or TRBV6-3 to TRBJ2-1; perhaps TRBD1 as D (6 bases). There are 13 residues in the CDR3. Germline CDR1 and CDR2: MNHEY and SVGEGT. Trimming removed 1 base at V and 9 bases at J, with 10 bases between. The CDR3 reads CASSYWTEGEQFF. CDR3 sequence (DNA): TGTGCCAGCAGTTACTGGACAGAGGGTGAGCAGTTCTTC.

The chain links TRBV2 to TRBJ1-2; TRBD1 might be the D (6 bases). V lost 7 bases and J lost 3, with 15 bases in between. This CDR3 has 14 residues. Germline CDR1 and CDR2: SNHLY and FYNNEI. The CDR3 region is CASTQPGGDYGYTF. CDR3 DNA sequence: TGTGCCAGCACCCAGCCGGGGGGCGACTATGGCTACACCTTC.

The rearrangement joins TRBV12-3 or TRBV12-4 to TRBJ1-1, with 8 bases that match TRBD1. V shed 6 bases and J 4 bases; nucleotides not matched to a gene: 4. The CDR3 length is 13 residues. Written as DNA, the CDR3 is TGTGCCAGCAGGGGGACAGGACCCACTGAAGCTTTCTTT. Its translation: CASRGTGPTEAFF.

The chain recombines TRBV15 with TRBJ2-7, with 10 bases identical to TRBD1. CDR1 and CDR2 (germline): LNHNV, YYDKDF (reference sequence). The V and J ends lost 2 bases and 1 base, in that order; junction bases with no gene match: 2. CDR3 size: 15 residues. As DNA, the CDR3 is TGTGCCACCAGCAGAAGGGACAGGGGATCCTACGAGCAGTACTTC. Its protein product is CATSRRDRGSYEQYF.